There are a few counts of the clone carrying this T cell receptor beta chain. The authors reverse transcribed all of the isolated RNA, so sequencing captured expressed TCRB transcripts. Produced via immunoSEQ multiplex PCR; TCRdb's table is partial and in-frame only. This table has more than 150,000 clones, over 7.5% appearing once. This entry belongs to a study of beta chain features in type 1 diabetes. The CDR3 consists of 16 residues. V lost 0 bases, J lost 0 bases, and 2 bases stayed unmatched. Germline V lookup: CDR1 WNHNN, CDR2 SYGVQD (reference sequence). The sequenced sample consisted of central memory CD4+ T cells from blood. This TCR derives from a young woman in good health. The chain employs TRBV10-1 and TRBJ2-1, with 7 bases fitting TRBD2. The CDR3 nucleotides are TGCGCCAGCAGTGAGTCGACTAGCAGCTCCTACAATGAGCAGTTCTTC. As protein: CASSESTSSSYNEQFF.